The rows below give T cell receptor beta chains drawn from one sample of a study of quantifying T cell responses using KT2 cells. MiXCR was run by TCRdb on the UMI-ligation and nested PCR reads, yielding one entry per CDR3 protein. The sample holds around 56,000 distinct CDR3 sequences; approximately 13% are singletons and the top ten take around 9.9%. Sequenced: PBMCs spiked with cells of the T cell clone KT2. These TCRs come from a human donor. Each CDR3 is given with its conserved first and last residue. The order of the fields is clone size, J gene, V gene, CDR3 protein. Where a row states a size, it is once, few, many or the class of an expanded clone; other rows omit it.

size: NA
J: TRBJ2-5
V: TRBV5-1
CDR3: CASSYPGLAGEETQYF

size: few
J: TRBJ2-5
V: TRBV29-1
CDR3: CSVFEAETQYF

size: many
J: TRBJ2-3
V: TRBV3-1
CDR3: CASSQDPSRRTDTQYF

size: NA
J: TRBJ1-3
V: TRBV20-1
CDR3: CSARVGRAGNTIYF

size: NA
J: TRBJ2-7
V: TRBV20-1
CDR3: CSARALAEGYEQYF

size: few
J: TRBJ1-3
V: TRBV12-3/TRBV12-4
CDR3: CASSLGTAGNTIYF

size: NA
J: TRBJ2-7
V: TRBV19
CDR3: CASSIATGGGYEQYF

size: few
J: TRBJ1-2
V: TRBV30
CDR3: CAWSKTGGSYGYTF

size: NA
J: TRBJ1-2
V: TRBV6-1
CDR3: CASSEIIGRGNYGYTF

size: few
J: TRBJ1-1
V: TRBV5-1
CDR3: CASSPGSYTEAFF

size: NA
J: TRBJ2-1
V: TRBV25-1
CDR3: CASSETWGNEQFF

size: NA
J: TRBJ1-1
V: TRBV10-3
CDR3: CAIRRDPGRGEAFF

size: few
J: TRBJ1-6
V: TRBV12-3/TRBV12-4
CDR3: CASSPGTRAIF

size: NA
J: TRBJ2-1
V: TRBV30
CDR3: CAWSVTGNEQFF

size: many
J: TRBJ1-2
V: TRBV7-9
CDR3: CASSSGGGRGYTF

size: NA
J: TRBJ1-2
V: TRBV3-1
CDR3: CASSQGTPGSDGYTF

size: few
J: TRBJ2-1
V: TRBV6-5
CDR3: CASSTDRSSYNEQFF

size: NA
J: TRBJ1-1
V: TRBV12-3/TRBV12-4
CDR3: CASTLTGVNTEAFF

size: many
J: TRBJ2-7
V: TRBV14
CDR3: CASSHLLGGRDEQYF

size: many
J: TRBJ2-2
V: TRBV4-1
CDR3: CASKGLSTGELFF

size: NA
J: TRBJ2-5
V: TRBV10-3
CDR3: CAISTGVQETQYF

size: NA
J: TRBJ1-2
V: TRBV2
CDR3: CASSVGSNNYGYTF

size: many
J: TRBJ1-1
V: TRBV5-1
CDR3: CASSSTAGSTEAFF

size: NA
J: TRBJ2-2
V: TRBV6-2/TRBV6-3
CDR3: CASSYEILLAGELFF

size: few
J: TRBJ2-1
V: TRBV12-3/TRBV12-4
CDR3: CASRAPRNEQFF

size: few
J: TRBJ2-3
V: TRBV2
CDR3: CASSLSGGETDTQYF

size: many
J: TRBJ2-7
V: TRBV11-2
CDR3: CASSLVKGGEQYF

size: NA
J: TRBJ2-7
V: TRBV29-1
CDR3: CSVAKGRKSSYEQYF

size: NA
J: TRBJ2-7
V: TRBV5-1
CDR3: CASSSTDMLAYEQYF

size: many
J: TRBJ1-5
V: TRBV10-3
CDR3: CAITSRDDQPQHF

size: many
J: TRBJ2-1
V: TRBV6-2/TRBV6-3
CDR3: CASGLAGGPNEQFF